This TCR beta chain originates from a study of OX40 agonist ivuxolimab in advanced cancers. Whole-study context: Patients were infused with ivuxolimab every 2 weeks at 0.01 to 10 mg/kg. Dose-escalation patients suffered from hepatocellular carcinoma, melanoma, renal cell or head and neck cancer. Age averaged around 60 years (range roughly 23 to 90), and just over 80% were male. Whole-study results and caveats: The study did not work out the antigen specificity of the expanded peripheral T cells.

Clones were read by immunoSEQ multiplex PCR, and TCRdb kept only the in-frame ones, dropping some. The sample has approximately 89,000 clones; around 90% are singletons. Details on this clone: What it recognizes is unknown.

V shed 2 bases and J 6 bases; nucleotides not matched to a gene: 7. From germline, CDR1 is ENHRY and CDR2 SYGVKD. CDR3 length: 16 amino acids. The sequence derives from an adult with an advanced solid tumor such as melanoma, head and neck, liver or kidney cancer. The chain uses TRBV10-3 and TRBJ2-1; 10 nucleotides align to TRBD1. This sample comprised CD4+ or CD8+ T cells sorted from blood, obtained in a trial of the OX40 agonist ivuxolimab. The CDR3 protein is CAISERTGTGANEQFF. CDR3 DNA sequence: TGTGCCATCAGTGAGCGAACCGGGACAGGGGCCAATGAGCAGTTCTTC.